A single sample is the source of the 19 T cell receptor beta chains below, sequenced in a study of human T cells and chemical hapten exposure. Stated time point: pre-sensitization, week 0. Treatment given: therapeutic diphenylcyclopropenone sensitization with weekly scalp DPC. TCRdb re-derived calls from the RACE reads in MiXCR, one entry per CDR3 protein. The profile shows about 92,000 distinct CDR3 sequences, around 9.5% of them singletons. This sample comprised whole blood, obtained in connection with sensitization to the hapten diphenylcyclopropenone (DPC). These receptors originate from a woman aged 40 to 50 with alopecia areata. Some clones in this sample may be carry-over from other donors' samples.

This clonotype has just a few counts. The genes are TRBV11-2 and TRBJ2-7; D not resolved. The V end lost 1 base, the J end lost 6 bases, and 4 bases lay between the germline ends. The CDR3 contains 11 residues. Germline V gene lookup returns CDR1 SGHAT and CDR2 FQNNGV. The CDR3 DNA sequence: TGTGCCAGCAGCTTAGGTCTCGAGCAGTACTTC. It codes for CASSLGLEQYF.

The J gene is TRBJ1-5, the V gene TRBV20-1; perhaps TRBD1 as D (6 bases). CDR1 and CDR2 (germline): DFQATT, SNEGSKA (reference sequence). CDR3 length: 16 residues. V was pared by 1 base and J by 4 bases, with 17 bases between. The CDR3 DNA reads as TGCAGTGCTAGAGTTTCGGGGAGCAGGGGAAATCAGCCCCAGCATTTT. Translated: CSARVSGSRGNQPQHF.

This clonotype was seen many times. The chain joins TRBV11-3 to TRBJ2-1, with 7 bases aligning to TRBD1. V shed 3 bases and J 5 bases; nucleotides not matched to a gene: 10. The CDR3 is 16 residues long. The germline CDR1 and CDR2 sequences are SGHNT and YENEEA. The CDR3 sequence: CASSLGPGQRNNEQFF. CDR3 DNA: TGTGCCAGCAGCTTGGGGCCGGGACAGAGAAACAATGAGCAGTTCTTC.

The table lists this clonotype with many counts. The chain uses TRBV29-1 and TRBJ1-6, with D tentatively TRBD1 (5 bases). The CDR3 totals 13 residues. V was shortened by 7 bases and J by 7 bases, with 14 bases between the two germline ends. Germline V gives CDR1 SQVTM, CDR2 ANQGSEA. The CDR3 region is CSASLTENSPLHF. The CDR3, as DNA: TGCAGCGCTTCCCTGACAGAAAATTCACCCCTCCACTTT.

This rearrangement joins TRBV27 to TRBJ1-1, with 7 bases lining up with TRBD1. The germline V gene has CDR1 MNHEY and CDR2 SMNVEV (reference sequence). The J segment lost 0 bases and the V segment lost 5 bases, leaving 9 bases of the junction unmatched. This CDR3 contains 16 residues. CDR3 bases: TGTGCCAGCAGTCCAATACAGGGGTTCATGAACACTGAAGCTTTCTTT. This encodes CASSPIQGFMNTEAFF.

This clonotype was recorded many times. The CDR3 region has the DNA TGTGCCAGCAGCCAAGTGGGCAGCGAGCAGTACTTC. This translates into CASSQVGSEQYF. The chain uses TRBV3-1 and TRBJ2-7, with no clear D. V lost 1 base to trimming and J lost 6 bases, with 7 bases between them. This CDR3 has 12 residues. Per the germline V gene, CDR1 is LGHDT and CDR2 is YNNKEL (reference sequence).

This clonotype was counted only a few times. The chain employs TRBV6-5 and TRBJ1-3; D gene ambiguous. The CDR3 is made up of 11 amino acids. The V and J ends lost 8 bases and 1 base respectively, with 3 bases between them. Germline assignment: CDR1 MNHEY and CDR2 SVGAGI. DNA of the CDR3: TGTGCCAGCGCTTCTGGAAACACCATATATTTT. It specifies CASASGNTIYF.

This clonotype has at least ten counts. The junction does not match germline at one end; this may be a read error. The chain carries TRBV7-7 and TRBJ2-1, with 7 nucleotides matching TRBD2. The CDR3 covers 14 residues. Germline V gives CDR1 SSHAT, CDR2 FNYEAQ (reference sequence). The CDR3 coding sequence is TGTGCTAGCAGCCCGCGGGGGAATAACAATGAGCAGTTCTTC. Amino acid sequence: CASSPRGNNNEQFF.

This chain connects TRBV27 to TRBJ1-6, with a possible D match to TRBD1 (5 bases). V shed 2 bases and J shed 12 bases, with 11 bases lying between them. Germline CDR1 reads MNHEY; CDR2 reads SMNVEV (reference sequence). The CDR3 is 13 residues long. This CDR3 is CASSLERGRPLHF. For the CDR3, the DNA is TGTGCCAGCAGTTTAGAGAGGGGAAGACCCCTCCACTTT.

This clonotype occurred many times. The chain joins TRBV12-5 to TRBJ1-1; D may be TRBD1 (5 bases). Germline loops: CDR1 LGHNT, CDR2 FRNRAP. Between the trimmed V and J ends, which lost 6 bases and 5 bases, there was a span of 10 bases. The CDR3 is 12 amino acids. The DNA for the CDR3 is TGTGCTAGTGGCGCCGGGGGGACTGAAGCTTTCTTT. It codes for CASGAGGTEAFF. Full variable domain (rest looked up from reference TRBV12-5 and TRBJ1-1): DARVTQTPRHKVTEMGQEVTMRCQPILGHNTVFWYRQTMMQGLELLAYFRNRAPLDDSGMPKDRFSAEMPDATLATLKIQPSEPRDSAVYFCASGAGGTEAFFGQGTRLTVV.

This clonotype has only a few counts. V and J are TRBV4-2 and TRBJ2-7, with 12 bases that match TRBD1. Germline lookup yields CDR1 LGHNA and CDR2 YNFKEQ. The J segment lost 3 bases and the V segment lost 1 base, leaving 4 bases of the junction unmatched. This CDR3 region has 16 residues. The CDR3 DNA follows: TGTGCCAGCAGCCAAGTGGGACAGGGGGCTGGCTACGAGCAGTACTTC. Its translation is CASSQVGQGAGYEQYF.

V and J are TRBV29-1 and TRBJ1-1; possibly TRBD1 for D (6 bases). CDR1 and CDR2 (germline): SQVTM, ANQGSEA. This CDR3 contains 13 residues. With 6 bases removed from V and 4 bases from J, the gap between germline ends came to 15 bases. The CDR3 DNA is TGCAGCGTCGGGTCAGGGGCGGGCACTGAAGCTTTCTTT. Translation gives CSVGSGAGTEAFF.

This clonotype was seen a few times. V is TRBV29-1 and J is TRBJ2-5; D might be TRBD1 or TRBD2, each matching 5 bases. Per germline, CDR1 SQVTM and CDR2 ANQGSEA. CDR3 length equals 14 residues. With 3 bases removed from V and 3 bases from J, the gap between germline ends came to 14 bases. CDR3 loop: CSVDGGRQKETQYF. The CDR3 DNA is TGCAGCGTTGATGGGGGACGGCAGAAAGAGACCCAGTACTTC.

This clonotype occurred many times. In nucleotides, the CDR3 is TGCAGCGTTGAAGCAGGAGGTTCAACTAGTTACCCAGATACGCAGTATTTT. Its protein is CSVEAGGSTSYPDTQYF. J is TRBJ2-3 and V is TRBV29-1; maybe TRBD2 (5 bases). The CDR3 totals 17 residues. CDR1 and CDR2 (germline): SQVTM, ANQGSEA. V was pared by 1 base and J by 4 bases, with 21 bases between.

This clonotype was seen a few times. Here the CDR3 DNA reads TGTGCCAGCAGCCCATACGCGGGACAGCAGACTTACGAGCAGTACTTC. This codes for CASSPYAGQQTYEQYF. The chain joins TRBV6-2 or TRBV6-3 to TRBJ2-7, with D maybe TRBD1 (7 bases). Trimming pared 6 bases from V and 4 bases from J, leaving 22 bases between. Germline lookup yields CDR1 MNHEY and CDR2 SVGEGT. The CDR3 length is 16 residues.

The chain has TRBV7-6 and TRBJ2-1, with a tentative D call TRBD1 (6 bases). This CDR3 is built from 15 residues. Trimming cost V 5 bases and J 9 bases, with 20 bases left between them. CDR1 and CDR2 from the germline V gene are SGHVS and FNYEAQ. The CDR3, as DNA: TGTGCCAGCAGCAGAGCCGGGACAAGCGGAACTGAGCAGTTCTTC. As protein: CASSRAGTSGTEQFF.

The chain couples TRBV5-1 to TRBJ1-2; no definite D call. Germline V gene data show CDR1 as SGHRS and CDR2 as YFSETQ. Trimming removed 3 bases at V and 6 bases at J, with 15 bases between. This CDR3 has 14 amino acids. CDR3 nucleotides: TGCGCCAGCAGCTCTCTCCTTTCAGGAGATGGCTACACCTTC. Its translation is CASSSLLSGDGYTF. Combining the CDR3 with reference TRBV5-1 and TRBJ1-2 gives the whole variable domain KAGVTQTPRYLIKTRGQQVTLSCSPISGHRSVSWYQQTPGQGLQFLFEYFSETQRNKGNFPGRFSGRQFSNSRSEMNVSTLELGDSALYLCASSSLLSGDGYTFGSGTRLTVV.

This clonotype was recorded a few times. This chain connects TRBV6-5 to TRBJ1-6; D call uncertain. Trimming left V 0 bases short and J 7 bases short, with 7 bases between. CDR1 and CDR2 from the germline V gene are MNHEY and SVGAGI. This CDR3 spans 14 amino acids. This chain's CDR3 is CASSYSGRNSPLHF. In DNA form, the CDR3 reads TGTGCCAGCAGTTACTCCGGTCGGAATTCACCCCTCCACTTT.

This clonotype showed up many times. This chain links TRBV4-2 with TRBJ2-3; D is tentatively TRBD1 or TRBD2 (5 bases each). V shed 3 bases and J shed 1 base, with 14 bases lying between them. Germline V lookup: CDR1 LGHNA, CDR2 YNFKEQ. There are 16 residues in the CDR3. The CDR3 protein is CASSQGEGLGTDTQYF. Written as DNA, the CDR3 is TGTGCCAGCAGCCAGGGAGAGGGGTTGGGCACAGATACGCAGTATTTT.